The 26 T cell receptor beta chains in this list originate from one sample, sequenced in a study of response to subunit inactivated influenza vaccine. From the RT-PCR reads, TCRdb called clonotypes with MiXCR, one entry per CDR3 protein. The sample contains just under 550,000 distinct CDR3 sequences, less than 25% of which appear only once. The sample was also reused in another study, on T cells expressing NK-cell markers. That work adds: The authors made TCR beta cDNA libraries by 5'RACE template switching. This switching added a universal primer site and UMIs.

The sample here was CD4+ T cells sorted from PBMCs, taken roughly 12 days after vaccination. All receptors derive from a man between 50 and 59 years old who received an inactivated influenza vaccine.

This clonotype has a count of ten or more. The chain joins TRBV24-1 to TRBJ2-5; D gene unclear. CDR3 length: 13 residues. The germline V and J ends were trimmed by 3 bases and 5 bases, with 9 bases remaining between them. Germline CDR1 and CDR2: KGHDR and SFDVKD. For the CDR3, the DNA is TGTGCCACCAGTGATAATTCGGTGGAGACCCAGTACTTC. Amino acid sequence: CATSDNSVETQYF.

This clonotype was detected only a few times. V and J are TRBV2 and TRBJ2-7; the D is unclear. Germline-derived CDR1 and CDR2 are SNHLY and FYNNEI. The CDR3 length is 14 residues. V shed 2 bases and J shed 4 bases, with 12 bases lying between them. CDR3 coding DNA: TGTGCCAGCAGTGAAAGGCCCCAGCTGTACGAGCAGTACTTC. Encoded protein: CASSERPQLYEQYF. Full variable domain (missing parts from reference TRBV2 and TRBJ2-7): EPEVTQTPSHQVTQMGQEVILRCVPISNHLYFYWYRQILGQKVEFLVSFYNNEISEKSEIFDDQFSVERPDGSNFTLKIRSTKLEDSAMYFCASSERPQLYEQYFGPGTRLTVT.

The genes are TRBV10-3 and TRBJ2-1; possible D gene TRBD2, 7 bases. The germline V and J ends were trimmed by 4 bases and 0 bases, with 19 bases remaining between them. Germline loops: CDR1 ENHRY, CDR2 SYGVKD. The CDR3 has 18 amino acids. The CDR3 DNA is TGTGCCATCAGTGTTGGGGCGGGGGCCTTGAGCTCCTACAATGAGCAGTTCTTC. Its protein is CAISVGAGALSSYNEQFF.

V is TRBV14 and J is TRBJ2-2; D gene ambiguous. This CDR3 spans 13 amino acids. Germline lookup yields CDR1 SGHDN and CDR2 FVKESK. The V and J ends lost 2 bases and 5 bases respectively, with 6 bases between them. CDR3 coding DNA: TGTGCCAGCAGCCAATGGCAGACCGGGGAGCTGTTTTTT. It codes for CASSQWQTGELFF.

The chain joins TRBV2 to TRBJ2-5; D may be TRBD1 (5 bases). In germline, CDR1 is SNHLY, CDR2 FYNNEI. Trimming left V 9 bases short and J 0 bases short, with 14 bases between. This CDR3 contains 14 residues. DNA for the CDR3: TGTGCCAGTAGCCGAGACAGAAACCAAGAGACCCAGTACTTC. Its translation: CASSRDRNQETQYF.

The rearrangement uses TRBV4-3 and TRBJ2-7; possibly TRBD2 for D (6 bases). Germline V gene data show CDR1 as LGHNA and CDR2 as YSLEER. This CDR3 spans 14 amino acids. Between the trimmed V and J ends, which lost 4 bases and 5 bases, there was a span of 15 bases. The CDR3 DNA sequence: TGCGCCAGCAGCCTTTTAGCCAGGGAGGACGAGCAGTACTTC. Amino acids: CASSLLAREDEQYF.

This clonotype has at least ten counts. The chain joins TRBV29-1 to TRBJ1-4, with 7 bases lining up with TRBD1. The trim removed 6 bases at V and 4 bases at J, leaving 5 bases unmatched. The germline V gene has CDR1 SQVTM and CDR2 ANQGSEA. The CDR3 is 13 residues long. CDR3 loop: CSVGTVINEKLFF. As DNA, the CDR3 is TGCAGCGTCGGGACAGTGATTAATGAAAAACTGTTTTTT.

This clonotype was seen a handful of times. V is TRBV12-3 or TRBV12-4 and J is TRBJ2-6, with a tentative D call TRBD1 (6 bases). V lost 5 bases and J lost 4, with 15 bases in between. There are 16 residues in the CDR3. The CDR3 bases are TGTGCCAGCAGTACCACAACAGGGCCCGGGGCCAACGTCCTGACTTTC. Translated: CASSTTTGPGANVLTF.

The CDR3 loop reads CASSKLAGYSYEQYF. DNA of the CDR3: TGTGCCAGCAGCAAGCTGGCGGGGTACTCCTACGAGCAGTACTTC. The V gene is TRBV21-1, the J gene TRBJ2-7; TRBD2, the table's D call, was not compared with the DNA. TRBV21-1 is described as a pseudogene. This CDR3 has 15 residues.

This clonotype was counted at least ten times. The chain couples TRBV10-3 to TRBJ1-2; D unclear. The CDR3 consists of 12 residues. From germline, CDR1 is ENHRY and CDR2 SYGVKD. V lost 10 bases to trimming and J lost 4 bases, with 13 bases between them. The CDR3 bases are TGTGCCAGCACCGGTCCTAGCTATGGCTACACCTTC. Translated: CASTGPSYGYTF.

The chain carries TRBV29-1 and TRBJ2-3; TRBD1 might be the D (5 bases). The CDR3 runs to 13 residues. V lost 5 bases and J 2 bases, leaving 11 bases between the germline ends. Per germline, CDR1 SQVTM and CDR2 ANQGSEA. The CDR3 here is CSVFRENTDTQYF. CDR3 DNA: TGCAGCGTTTTCAGGGAAAACACAGATACGCAGTATTTT.

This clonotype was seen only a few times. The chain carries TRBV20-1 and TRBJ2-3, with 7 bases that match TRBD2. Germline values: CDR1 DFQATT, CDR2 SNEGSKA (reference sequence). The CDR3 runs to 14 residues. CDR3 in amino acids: CGGPRAGSKDTQYF. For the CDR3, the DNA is TGCGGAGGCCCCCGAGCGGGGTCCAAAGATACGCAGTATTTT.

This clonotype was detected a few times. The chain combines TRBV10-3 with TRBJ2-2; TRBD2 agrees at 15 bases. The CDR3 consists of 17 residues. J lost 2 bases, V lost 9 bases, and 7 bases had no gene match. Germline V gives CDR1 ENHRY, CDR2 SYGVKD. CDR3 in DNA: TGTGCCATAAGTCCGGGACTAGCGGGGGGAAACACCGGGGAGCTGTTTTTT. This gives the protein CAISPGLAGGNTGELFF.

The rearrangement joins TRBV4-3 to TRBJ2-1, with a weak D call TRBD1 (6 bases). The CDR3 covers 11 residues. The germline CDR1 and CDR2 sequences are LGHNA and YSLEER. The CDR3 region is CGQGHDNEQFF. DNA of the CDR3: TGCGGTCAGGGGCATGACAATGAGCAGTTCTTC.

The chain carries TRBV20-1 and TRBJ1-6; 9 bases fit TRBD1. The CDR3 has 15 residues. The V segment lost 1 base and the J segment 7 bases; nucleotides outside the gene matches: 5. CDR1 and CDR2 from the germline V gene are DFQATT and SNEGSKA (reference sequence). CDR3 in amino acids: CSARGAGQGNSPLHF. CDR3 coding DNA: TGCAGTGCTAGAGGGGCGGGACAGGGCAATTCACCCCTCCACTTT.

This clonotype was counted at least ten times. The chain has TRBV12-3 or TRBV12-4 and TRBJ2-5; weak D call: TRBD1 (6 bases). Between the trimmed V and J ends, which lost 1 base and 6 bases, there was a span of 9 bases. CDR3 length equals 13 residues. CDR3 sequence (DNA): TGTGCCAGCAGTTTAGGAGGGGGAAAGACCCAGTACTTC. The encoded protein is CASSLGGGKTQYF.

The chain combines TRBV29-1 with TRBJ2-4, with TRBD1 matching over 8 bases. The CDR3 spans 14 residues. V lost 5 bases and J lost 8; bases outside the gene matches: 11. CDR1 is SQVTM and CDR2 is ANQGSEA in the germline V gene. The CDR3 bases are TGCAGCGTTTCTCAGGGGGCGCGAATAGACATTCAGTACTTC. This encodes CSVSQGARIDIQYF.

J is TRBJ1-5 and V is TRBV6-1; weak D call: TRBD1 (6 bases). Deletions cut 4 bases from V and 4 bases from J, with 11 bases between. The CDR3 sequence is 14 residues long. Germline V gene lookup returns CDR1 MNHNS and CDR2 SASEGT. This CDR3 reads CASSGRGNNQPQHF. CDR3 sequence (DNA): TGTGCCAGCAGTGGCAGGGGTAATAATCAGCCCCAGCATTTT.

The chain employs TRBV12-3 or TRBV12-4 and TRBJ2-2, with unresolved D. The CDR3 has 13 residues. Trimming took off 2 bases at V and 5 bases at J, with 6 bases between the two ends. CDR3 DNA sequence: TGTGCCAGCAGTTTAATGAAGACCGGGGAGCTGTTTTTT. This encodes CASSLMKTGELFF.

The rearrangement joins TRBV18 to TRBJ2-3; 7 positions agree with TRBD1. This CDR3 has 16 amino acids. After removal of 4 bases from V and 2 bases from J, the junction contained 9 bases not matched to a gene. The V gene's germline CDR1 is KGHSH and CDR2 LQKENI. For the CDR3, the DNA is TGTGCCAGCTCACGTTACACAGGGGCTAACACAGATACGCAGTATTTT. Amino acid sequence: CASSRYTGANTDTQYF.

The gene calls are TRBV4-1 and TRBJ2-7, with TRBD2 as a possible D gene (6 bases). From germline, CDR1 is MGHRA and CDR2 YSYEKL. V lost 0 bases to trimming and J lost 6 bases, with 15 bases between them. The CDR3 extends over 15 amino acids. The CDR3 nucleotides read TGCGCCAGCAGCCAAGAAACCTTAATGGGAGGCGAGCAGTACTTC. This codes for CASSQETLMGGEQYF.

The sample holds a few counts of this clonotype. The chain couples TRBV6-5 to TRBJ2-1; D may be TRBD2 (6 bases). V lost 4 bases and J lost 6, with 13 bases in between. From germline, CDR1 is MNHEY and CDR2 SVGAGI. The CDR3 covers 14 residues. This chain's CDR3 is CASSLSGTVNEQFF. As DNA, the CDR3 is TGTGCCAGCAGTTTATCCGGGACTGTCAATGAGCAGTTCTTC.

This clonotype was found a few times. CDR3 nucleotide sequence: TGTGCCAGCAGCTCTTTACGGGGTCCCTACGAGCAGTACTTC. This encodes CASSSLRGPYEQYF. This rearrangement joins TRBV2 to TRBJ2-7; D possibly corresponds to TRBD2 (5 bases). This CDR3 comprises 14 residues. The V gene's germline CDR1 is SNHLY and CDR2 FYNNEI. V was clipped by 6 bases and J by 2 bases, with 14 bases between them.

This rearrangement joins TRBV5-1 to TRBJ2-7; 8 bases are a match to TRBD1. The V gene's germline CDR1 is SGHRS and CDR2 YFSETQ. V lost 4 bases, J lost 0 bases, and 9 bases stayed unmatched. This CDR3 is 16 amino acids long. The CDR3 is CASSPARTGFSYEQYF. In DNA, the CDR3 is TGCGCCAGCAGCCCAGCGAGGACAGGGTTCTCCTACGAGCAGTACTTC.

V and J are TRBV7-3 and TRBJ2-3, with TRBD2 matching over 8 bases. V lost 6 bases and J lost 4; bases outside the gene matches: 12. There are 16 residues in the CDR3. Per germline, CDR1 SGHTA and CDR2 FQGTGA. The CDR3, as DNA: TGTGCCAGCAGGCCAACCTTGGGACTAGGTGCAGATACGCAGTATTTT. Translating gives CASRPTLGLGADTQYF.

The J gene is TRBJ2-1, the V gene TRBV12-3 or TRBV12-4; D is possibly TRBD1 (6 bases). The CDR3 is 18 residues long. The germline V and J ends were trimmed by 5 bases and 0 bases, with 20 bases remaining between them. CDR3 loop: CASSQAPGAYGSYNEQFF. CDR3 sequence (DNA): TGTGCCAGCAGTCAGGCCCCAGGGGCCTACGGCTCCTACAATGAGCAGTTCTTC.